This T cell receptor beta chain was identified during a study of early T cells in non-severe SARS-CoV-2 infection. The overall study: Sequencing of bulk RNA from unsorted whole blood was done, without chain pairing. Study results and caveats: Missing private and CD4 specificities, VDJdb matching favored anti-spike CD8 responses.

This clonotype was seen ten or more times. Its antigen is unknown. Attached unique molecular identifiers marked individual cDNA molecules. In TCRdb, the 5' RACE reads were re-called with MiXCR into one record per CDR3 protein. This table holds over 85,000 distinct CDR3 sequences, roughly 13% found once. Germline V gene data show CDR1 as MNHEY and CDR2 as SVGEGT. V lost 0 bases and J 6 bases, leaving 6 bases between the germline ends. The CDR3 is made up of 13 amino acids. The sample taken for sequencing was whole blood. This receptor was identified in an adult who was a healthcare worker with PCR-confirmed SARS-CoV-2 infection or an uninfected control (not recorded which). The V call is TRBV6-2 or TRBV6-3, the J call TRBJ2-1; weak D call: TRBD1 (5 bases). As DNA, the CDR3 is TGTGCCAGCAGTTACTCGGACATCAATGAGCAGTTCTTC. It translates to CASSYSDINEQFF.